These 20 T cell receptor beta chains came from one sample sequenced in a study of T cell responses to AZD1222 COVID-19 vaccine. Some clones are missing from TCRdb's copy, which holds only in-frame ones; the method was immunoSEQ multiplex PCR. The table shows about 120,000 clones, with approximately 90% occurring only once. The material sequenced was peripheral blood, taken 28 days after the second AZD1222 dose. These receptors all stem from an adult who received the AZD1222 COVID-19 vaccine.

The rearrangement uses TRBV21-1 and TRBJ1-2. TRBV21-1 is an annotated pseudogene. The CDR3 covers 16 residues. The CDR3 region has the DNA TGTGCCAGCAGCCAGTTTAAGGGATTTTTTAACTATGGCTACACCTTC. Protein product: CASSQFKGFFNYGYTF.

CDR3 residues: CASSQDWTAGVSEQYF. Here the CDR3 DNA reads TGCGCCAGCAGCCAAGATTGGACAGCGGGAGTCAGTGAGCAGTACTTC. The chain recombines TRBV4-1 with TRBJ2-7; 8 bases agree with TRBD2. Trimming removed 0 bases from V and 7 bases from J; junction bases left unmatched: 11. The CDR3 spans 16 residues. Germline V gene data show CDR1 as MGHRA and CDR2 as YSYEKL.

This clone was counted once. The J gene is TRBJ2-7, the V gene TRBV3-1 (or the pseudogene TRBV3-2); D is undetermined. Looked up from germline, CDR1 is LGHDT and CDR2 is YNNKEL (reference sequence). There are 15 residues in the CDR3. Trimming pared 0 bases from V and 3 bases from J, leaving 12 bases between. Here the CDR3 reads CASSQDPDPYYEQYF. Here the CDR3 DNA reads TGTGCCAGCAGCCAAGACCCAGACCCCTACTACGAGCAGTACTTC.

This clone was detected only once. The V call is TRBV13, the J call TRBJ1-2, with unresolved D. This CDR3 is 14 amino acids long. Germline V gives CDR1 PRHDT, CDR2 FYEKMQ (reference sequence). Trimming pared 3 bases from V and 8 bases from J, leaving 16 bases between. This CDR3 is CASSFVGRSLGYTF. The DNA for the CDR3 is TGTGCCAGCAGCTTTGTAGGCAGGTCCCTGGGCTACACCTTC. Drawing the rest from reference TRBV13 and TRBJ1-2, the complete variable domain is AAGVIQSPRHLIKEKRETATLKCYPIPRHDTVYWYQQGPGQDPQFLISFYEKMQSDKGSIPDRFSAQQFSDYHSELNMSSLELGDSALYFCASSFVGRSLGYTFGSGTRLTVV.

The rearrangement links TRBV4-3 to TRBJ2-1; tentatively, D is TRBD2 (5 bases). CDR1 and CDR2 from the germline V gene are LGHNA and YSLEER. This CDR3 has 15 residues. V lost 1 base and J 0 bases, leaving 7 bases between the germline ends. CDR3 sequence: CASSQGAGSYNEQFF. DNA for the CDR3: TGCGCCAGCAGCCAAGGGGCGGGCTCCTACAATGAGCAGTTCTTC.

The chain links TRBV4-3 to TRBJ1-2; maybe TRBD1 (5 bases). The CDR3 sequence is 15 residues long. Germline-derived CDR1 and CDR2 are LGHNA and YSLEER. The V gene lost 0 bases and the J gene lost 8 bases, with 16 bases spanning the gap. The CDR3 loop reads CASSQDNRGRAGYTF. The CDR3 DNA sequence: TGCGCCAGCAGCCAAGATAATCGGGGCAGGGCGGGCTACACCTTC.

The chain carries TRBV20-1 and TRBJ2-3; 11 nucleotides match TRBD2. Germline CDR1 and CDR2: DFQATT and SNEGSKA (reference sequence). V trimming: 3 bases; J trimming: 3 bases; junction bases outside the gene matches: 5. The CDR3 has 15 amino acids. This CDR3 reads CSASAGLAETDTQYF. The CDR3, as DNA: TGCAGTGCTAGTGCGGGACTAGCGGAGACAGATACGCAGTATTTT.

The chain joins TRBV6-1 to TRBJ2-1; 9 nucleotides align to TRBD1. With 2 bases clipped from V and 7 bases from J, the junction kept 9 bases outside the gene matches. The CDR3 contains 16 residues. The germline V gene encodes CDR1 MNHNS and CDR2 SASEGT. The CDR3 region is CASSEQPGTGWNEQFF. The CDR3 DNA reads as TGTGCCAGCAGTGAACAACCCGGGACAGGGTGGAATGAGCAGTTCTTC.

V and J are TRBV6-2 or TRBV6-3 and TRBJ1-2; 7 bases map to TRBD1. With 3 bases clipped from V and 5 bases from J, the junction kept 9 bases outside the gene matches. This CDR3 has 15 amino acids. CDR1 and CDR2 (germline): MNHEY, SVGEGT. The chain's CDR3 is CASSYLGQTTYGYTF. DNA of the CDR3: TGTGCCAGCAGTTATTTGGGACAGACTACTTATGGCTACACCTTC.

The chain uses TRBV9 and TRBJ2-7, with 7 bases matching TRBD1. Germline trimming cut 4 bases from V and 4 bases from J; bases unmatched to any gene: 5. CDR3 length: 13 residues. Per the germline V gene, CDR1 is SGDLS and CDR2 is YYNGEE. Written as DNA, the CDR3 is TGTGCCAGCAGCACGGGACAGAATTACGAGCAGTACTTC. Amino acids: CASSTGQNYEQYF.

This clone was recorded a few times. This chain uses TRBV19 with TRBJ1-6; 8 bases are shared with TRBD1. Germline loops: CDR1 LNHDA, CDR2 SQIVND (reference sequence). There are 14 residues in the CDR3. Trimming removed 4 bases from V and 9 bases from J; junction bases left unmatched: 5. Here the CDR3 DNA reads TGTGCCAGTAGTACAGGGGGCTTTTTTTCACCCCTCCACTTT. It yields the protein CASSTGGFFSPLHF.

The DNA of the CDR3 is TGTGCCAGCAGCTTAGAGGGCAGGTCCGAGAGTATGAATTCACCCCTCCACTTT. Its protein is CASSLEGRSESMNSPLHF. This chain connects TRBV11-3 to TRBJ1-6; D uncertain. Germline values: CDR1 SGHNT, CDR2 YENEEA. The ends were cut back, 0 bases at V and 7 bases at J, with 19 bases in the middle. This CDR3 spans 18 amino acids.

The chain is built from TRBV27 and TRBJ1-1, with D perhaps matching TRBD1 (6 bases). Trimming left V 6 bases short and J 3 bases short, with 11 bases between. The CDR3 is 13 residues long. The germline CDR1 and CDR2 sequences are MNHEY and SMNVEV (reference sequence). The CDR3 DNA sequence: TGTGCCAGCAGAGCACAGGGTTACACTGAAGCTTTCTTT. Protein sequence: CASRAQGYTEAFF.

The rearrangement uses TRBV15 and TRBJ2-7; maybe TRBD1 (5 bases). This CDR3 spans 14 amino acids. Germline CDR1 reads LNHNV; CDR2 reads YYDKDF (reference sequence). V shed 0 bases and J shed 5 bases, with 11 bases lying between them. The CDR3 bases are TGTGCCACCAGCAGAGAACCAGGGATCGACGAGCAGTACTTC. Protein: CATSREPGIDEQYF.

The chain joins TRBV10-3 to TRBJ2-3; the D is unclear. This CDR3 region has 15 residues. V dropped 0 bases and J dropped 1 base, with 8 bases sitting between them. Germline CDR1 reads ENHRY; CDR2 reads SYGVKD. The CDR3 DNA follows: TGTGCCATCAGTGAGTCCCCATCGGGCACAGATACGCAGTATTTT. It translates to CAISESPSGTDTQYF.

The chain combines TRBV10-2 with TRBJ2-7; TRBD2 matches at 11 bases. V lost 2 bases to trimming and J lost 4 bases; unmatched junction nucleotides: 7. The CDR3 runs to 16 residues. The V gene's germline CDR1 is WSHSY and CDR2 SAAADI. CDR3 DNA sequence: TGCGCCAGCAGTGAGAAACTAGCGGGAGTGGTTTACGAGCAGTACTTC. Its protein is CASSEKLAGVVYEQYF.

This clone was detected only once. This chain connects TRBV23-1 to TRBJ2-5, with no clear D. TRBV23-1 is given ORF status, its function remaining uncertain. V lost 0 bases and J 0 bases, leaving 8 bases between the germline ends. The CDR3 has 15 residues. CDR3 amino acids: CASSQSKAYQETQYF. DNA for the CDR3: TGCGCCAGCAGTCAATCGAAAGCGTACCAAGAGACCCAGTACTTC.

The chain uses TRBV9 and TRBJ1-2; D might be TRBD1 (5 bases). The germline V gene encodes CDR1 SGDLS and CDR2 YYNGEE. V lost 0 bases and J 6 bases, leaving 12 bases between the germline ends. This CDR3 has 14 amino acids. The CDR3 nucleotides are TGTGCCAGCAGCGTAGGGGGGGAACCGGATGGCTACACCTTC. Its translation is CASSVGGEPDGYTF.

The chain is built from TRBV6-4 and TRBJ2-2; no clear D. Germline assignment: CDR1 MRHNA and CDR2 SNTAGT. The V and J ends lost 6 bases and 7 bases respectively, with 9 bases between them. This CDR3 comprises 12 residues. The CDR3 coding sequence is TGTGCCAGCAGAGAGACGAACGGGGAGCTGTTTTTT. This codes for CASRETNGELFF.

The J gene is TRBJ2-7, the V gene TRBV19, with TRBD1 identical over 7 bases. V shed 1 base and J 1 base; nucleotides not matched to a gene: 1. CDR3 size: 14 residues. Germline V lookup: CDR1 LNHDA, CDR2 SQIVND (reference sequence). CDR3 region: CASSIAGQSYEQYF. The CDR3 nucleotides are TGTGCCAGTAGTATAGCGGGACAGTCCTACGAGCAGTACTTC.